Listed below are T cell receptor beta chains from one sample, sequenced in a study of T-cell memory formation after mild COVID-19. TCRdb ran MiXCR on the 5' RACE reads and lists one entry per CDR3 protein. The sample holds 470,000 or so distinct CDR3 sequences, over 15% seen once. The sequencing input was PBMCs or a T cell subset sorted from them (not recorded which). The receptors shown here come from an adult woman who had mild COVID-19 (a few samples of this study predate the infection). Cell type and time point are not known. The CDR3 runs from the conserved cysteine through the conserved F or W. A D gene is named only where the DNA matches it firmly. A row's size may be missing; if present it is once, few, many or a size class.

clone_size j_call v_call d_call cdr3_nt cdr3_aa
few TRBJ2-6 TRBV7-9 TRBD1 TGTGCCAGCAGCTTATCAGGACAGGGGGCTTTCTCTGGGGCCAACGTCCTGACTTTC CASSLSGQGAFSGANVLTF
few TRBJ2-3 TRBV28 NA TGTGCCAGCAGAACCCGTCCTGTAGGGGAGACGCAGTATTTT CASRTRPVGETQYF
NA TRBJ2-1 TRBV9 NA TGTGCCAGCAGCGTAGGCGGGGTCCCCAATGAGCAGTTCTTC CASSVGGVPNEQFF
NA TRBJ1-6 TRBV2 TRBD1 TGTGCCAGCAGGGGGGACAGGAGTTCACCCCTCCACTTT CASRGDRSSPLHF
many TRBJ1-4 TRBV12-3/TRBV12-4 TRBD1 TGTGCCAGCAGGGGGACAGGGAACGTTGAAAAACTGTTTTTT CASRGTGNVEKLFF
few TRBJ2-2 TRBV7-6 NA TGTGCCAGCAGCTTAGGTTCGGCGGGACCAAACACCGGGGAGCTGTTTTTT CASSLGSAGPNTGELFF
NA TRBJ2-1 TRBV5-1 NA TGCGCCAGCAGCTTGGAAGGCGGCGGATCCTACAATGAGCAGTTCTTC CASSLEGGGSYNEQFF
few TRBJ2-2 TRBV18 NA TGTGCCAGCTCACCACCGTCGCCGGGGGTGAACACCGGGGAGCTGTTTTTT CASSPPSPGVNTGELFF
NA TRBJ1-2 TRBV4-2 NA TGTGCCAGCAGCCAAGGACAGGATAACTATGGCTACACCTTC CASSQGQDNYGYTF
few TRBJ2-7 TRBV18 NA TGTGCCAGCTCACCAAATGGACAATCGGGCGAGCAGTACTTC CASSPNGQSGEQYF
few TRBJ1-6 TRBV12-3/TRBV12-4 TRBD1 TGTGCCAGCAGTTTTCAGGGGGGAATTGGATCACCCCTCCACTTT CASSFQGGIGSPLHF
few TRBJ2-3 TRBV27 NA TGTGCCAGTAGCACTTTGGATACGCAGTATTTT CASSTLDTQYF
NA TRBJ1-6 TRBV6-1 NA TGTGCCAGCAGTGGGGACACATCACGGGCCTATAATTCACCCCTCCACTTT CASSGDTSRAYNSPLHF
NA TRBJ1-2 TRBV29-1 NA TGCAGCGTTGTGGCCCCCCGGGGCTATGGCTACACCTTC CSVVAPRGYGYTF
NA TRBJ1-1 TRBV4-1 NA TGCGCCAGCAGCCAAGACCCGCAGGGCCGGGCCTCCCCCACTGAAGCTTTCTTT CASSQDPQGRASPTEAFF
NA TRBJ2-1 TRBV9 NA TGTGCCAGCAGCGTAGGTCTAGCCTCCTACAATGAGCAGTTCTTC CASSVGLASYNEQFF
NA TRBJ2-7 TRBV4-1 TRBD1 TGCGCCAGCAGCCAAGGGGGACAGTCCTACGAGCAGTACTTC CASSQGGQSYEQYF
NA TRBJ1-3 TRBV12-3/TRBV12-4 NA TGTGCCAGCAGTTGGGAACAGGGCTCCTCTGGAAACACCATATATTTT CASSWEQGSSGNTIYF
NA TRBJ1-4 TRBV12-3/TRBV12-4 NA TGTGCCAGCAGTCGCCAGGGCGTTGAAAAACTGTTTTTT CASSRQGVEKLFF
many TRBJ2-6 TRBV5-1 NA TGCGCCAGCAGCTTGGGGTACTCTGGGGCCAACGTCCTGACTTTC CASSLGYSGANVLTF
NA TRBJ2-2 TRBV11-3 TRBD2 TGTGCCAGCAGCCTCGGACTAGTCGGGAACACCGGGGAGCTGTTTTTT CASSLGLVGNTGELFF
few TRBJ2-7 TRBV6-6 NA TGTGCCAGCAGTTCTCGGGCGGGGGCCGTAGGCGAGCAGTACTTC CASSSRAGAVGEQYF
few TRBJ1-1 TRBV5-5 NA TGTGCCAGCAGCTTGGATCCAGGGACGTACACTGAAGCTTTCTTT CASSLDPGTYTEAFF
few TRBJ2-7 TRBV7-6 NA TGTGCCAGCAGCTCAGGGGTCGAGCAGTACTTC CASSSGVEQYF
NA TRBJ1-1 TRBV6-2/TRBV6-3 NA TGTGCCAGCAGAGATCCGAACACTGAAGCTTTCTTT CASRDPNTEAFF
NA TRBJ2-3 TRBV24-1 TRBD2 TGTGCCACCAGTGATCGGACTAGCGGTAGCACAGATACGCAGTATTTT CATSDRTSGSTDTQYF
NA TRBJ2-7 TRBV19 NA TGTGCCAGTAGTATGGGTGACAGTCATACGGAGCAGTACTTC CASSMGDSHTEQYF
few TRBJ2-3 TRBV12-3/TRBV12-4 NA TGTGCCAGCAGTTTGAGTAGCAGGACAGATACGCAGTATTTT CASSLSSRTDTQYF
many TRBJ2-1 TRBV24-1 TRBD2 TGTGCCACCAGTGATTGGACTAGCGCATTTCACAATGAGCAGTTCTTC CATSDWTSAFHNEQFF
few TRBJ1-1 TRBV5-1 NA TGCGCCAGCAGCTTTGGTTCCGGGAACACTGAAGCTTTCTTT CASSFGSGNTEAFF
NA TRBJ2-1 TRBV11-3 TRBD2 TGTGCCAGCAGCTTATCTAGCGGGCCGAGCTCCTACAATGAGCAGTTCTTC CASSLSSGPSSYNEQFF
NA TRBJ2-1 TRBV7-9 NA TGTGCCAGCAGCTTAGCGGGAGTGGAAAATGAGCAGTTCTTC CASSLAGVENEQFF
NA TRBJ2-1 TRBV7-9 NA TGTGCCAGCAGCTCGGGACGATACAATGAGCAGTTCTTC CASSSGRYNEQFF
few TRBJ1-2 TRBV24-1 TRBD1 TGTGCCACCAGTGATCCGACCCAGACAGGGGGTGAAAGCTACACCTTC CATSDPTQTGGESYTF
NA TRBJ2-1 TRBV27 TRBD2 TGTGCCAGCATGACTAGCGGGACCTATGAGCAGTTCTTC CASMTSGTYEQFF
few TRBJ1-1 TRBV5-5 NA TGTGCCAGCAGCTCCTATGGCAGGGGGAACACTGAAGCTTTCTTT CASSSYGRGNTEAFF
NA TRBJ2-7 TRBV30 NA TGTGCCTGGAGTGTACAGGACAACTACGAGCAGTACTTC CAWSVQDNYEQYF
few TRBJ2-1 TRBV7-6 NA TGTGCCAGCAGCTTAGAACAGGGATCCTACAATGAGCAGTTCTTC CASSLEQGSYNEQFF
few TRBJ2-2 TRBV12-3/TRBV12-4 NA TGTGCCAGCAGTTTGGGGGGAGGGAACACCGGGGAGCTGTTTTTT CASSLGGGNTGELFF
few TRBJ1-1 TRBV12-3/TRBV12-4 NA TGTGCCAGCAGTTTTTCCTCGGGAGCTTTCTTT CASSFSSGAFF
NA TRBJ2-3 TRBV7-9 NA TGTGCCAGCAGCCCCCCAATCGCGGGGGCTAGCACAGATACGCAGTATTTT CASSPPIAGASTDTQYF
NA TRBJ2-3 TRBV9 NA TGTGCCAGCAGTGCGAGCGGCTACACAGATACGCAGTATTTT CASSASGYTDTQYF
NA TRBJ2-2 TRBV24-1 TRBD2 TGTGCCACCAGAGGAACGGGGGGGAACACCGGGGAGCTGTTTTTT CATRGTGGNTGELFF
NA TRBJ1-1 TRBV7-2 TRBD1 TGTGCCAGCAGCTTCCAGGGGGCACGGGACACTGAAGCTTTCTTT CASSFQGARDTEAFF
NA TRBJ2-7 TRBV3-1 NA TGTGCCAGCAGCCAAGCCGGGGAACCCCACTACGAGCAGTACTTC CASSQAGEPHYEQYF
many TRBJ1-2 TRBV5-1 NA TGCGCCAGCAGCTTGGCGGCTAACTATGGCTACACCTTC CASSLAANYGYTF
NA TRBJ2-1 TRBV7-9 TRBD2 TGTGCCAGCATCCCCGCTAGCGGGAGATATGAGCAGTTCTTC CASIPASGRYEQFF
few TRBJ2-3 TRBV4-2 TRBD2 TGTGCCAGCAGCCAAGATGTTAGCGGGGGGACAGATACGCAGTATTTT CASSQDVSGGTDTQYF
many TRBJ1-2 TRBV10-3 TRBD1 TGTGCCATCAGTGATAGGGACAGCCAATACTATGGCTACACCTTC CAISDRDSQYYGYTF
NA TRBJ2-3 TRBV6-5 NA TGTGCCAGCAGTTACTCGGCGGCAGGGTTCACAGATACGCAGTATTTT CASSYSAAGFTDTQYF
NA TRBJ1-6 TRBV5-1 NA TGCGCCAGCAGCTTGGTTGGGGAGCTGTTTAATTCACCCCTCCACTTT CASSLVGELFNSPLHF
few TRBJ2-1 TRBV5-1 TRBD2 TGCGCCAGCAGCACCCCCCGGGAGCGGGGGGGCCTTTCCTACAATGAGCAGTTCTTC CASSTPRERGGLSYNEQFF
NA TRBJ2-6 TRBV24-1 NA TGTGCCACCAGTGATAGGAGCACCTCTGGGGCCAACGTCCTGACTTTC CATSDRSTSGANVLTF
many TRBJ2-2 TRBV7-2 TRBD2 TGTGCCAGCAGCCTGGGGGGACTAGCGGGACGGAGGACCGGGGAGCTGTTTTTT CASSLGGLAGRRTGELFF
NA TRBJ2-7 TRBV7-2 NA TGTGCCAGCAGCACCGTTGGGAAGCAGTACTTC CASSTVGKQYF
NA TRBJ2-7 TRBV30 NA TGTGCCTGGGGGCAGTCCTACGAGCAGTACTTC CAWGQSYEQYF
NA TRBJ2-7 TRBV27 NA TGTGCCAGCAGTTTATACGGGGTGCTCCTTAACGAGCAGTACTTC CASSLYGVLLNEQYF
few TRBJ2-7 TRBV6-1 NA TGTGCCAGCAGCGCCGGACGGGCCCGCTCCTACGAGCAGTACTTC CASSAGRARSYEQYF